The 7 T cell receptor beta chains listed next were all sequenced from one sample in a study of T cell changes during pregnancy in multiple sclerosis. This table comes from immunoSEQ multiplex PCR, and its TCRdb copy is limited to in-frame clones, with some not included. The data contain tens of thousands of clones, over 80% of them singletons. The sequenced sample was peripheral blood. All receptors come from a female donor with multiple sclerosis, enrolled in a pregnancy study.

The chain couples TRBV10-1 to TRBJ2-3, with 12 positions matching TRBD1. V shed 1 base and J 4 bases; nucleotides not matched to a gene: 9. The CDR3 spans 18 residues. CDR1 is WNHNN, CDR2 SYGVQD, per germline (reference sequence). CDR3 residues: CASSEYNPGQGAADTQYF. The CDR3, as DNA: TGCGCCAGCAGTGAGTACAATCCGGGACAGGGGGCTGCAGATACGCAGTATTTT.

The chain joins TRBV7-9 to TRBJ1-4, with no clear D. V was clipped by 5 bases and J by 3 bases, with 13 bases between them. CDR3 length equals 15 residues. Germline CDR1 reads SEHNR; CDR2 reads FQNEAQ (reference sequence). The CDR3 region has the DNA TGTGCCAGCAGCAACCTCCGTGGACCTAATGAAAAACTGTTTTTT. Translating gives CASSNLRGPNEKLFF.

The V and J genes are TRBV11-2 and TRBJ2-5, with D possibly matching TRBD2 (7 bases). The germline gives CDR1 SGHAT, CDR2 FQNNGV. V was clipped by 1 base and J by 3 bases, with 12 bases between them. The CDR3 has 15 residues. CDR3 DNA: TGTGCCAGCAGCTTAGGATGGGGGGGCGAAGAGACCCAGTACTTC. It encodes CASSLGWGGEETQYF. The whole variable domain, filled in from reference TRBV11-2 and TRBJ2-5, reads EAGVAQSPRYKIIEKRQSVAFWCNPISGHATLYWYQQILGQGPKLLIQFQNNGVVDDSQLPKDRFSAERLKGVDSTLKIQPAKLEDSAVYLCASSLGWGGEETQYFGPGTRLLVL.

The chain couples TRBV6-1 to TRBJ2-7; perhaps TRBD2 as D (6 bases). V lost 4 bases and J lost 1, with 20 bases in between. There are 17 residues in the CDR3. Germline V gives CDR1 MNHNS, CDR2 SASEGT. CDR3 sequence: CASSVFVGGAISYEQYF. DNA for the CDR3: TGTGCCAGCAGTGTATTTGTGGGGGGTGCGATATCCTACGAGCAGTACTTC.

This chain uses TRBV6-5 with TRBJ1-1; D gene ambiguous. CDR3 length: 14 residues. The V and J ends lost 2 bases and 7 bases respectively, with 14 bases between them. The V gene's germline CDR1 is MNHEY and CDR2 SVGAGI. CDR3 DNA: TGTGCCAGCAGTTACGGCGGACCTGGAGGTGAAGCTTTCTTT. This encodes CASSYGGPGGEAFF.

This clone was counted once. The chain employs TRBV4-1 and TRBJ2-5, with unresolved D. There are 16 residues in the CDR3. Germline assignment: CDR1 MGHRA and CDR2 YSYEKL. Trimming shortened V by 0 bases and J by 0 bases, and 11 bases separated the two germline ends. The CDR3 loop is CASSQEPRPDQETQYF. The CDR3 DNA is TGCGCCAGCAGCCAAGAGCCCAGGCCTGACCAAGAGACCCAGTACTTC.

The V gene is TRBV2, the J gene TRBJ1-1; D call uncertain. This CDR3 region has 12 residues. The V end lost 2 bases, the J end lost 6 bases, and 7 bases lay between the germline ends. Germline values: CDR1 SNHLY, CDR2 FYNNEI. The CDR3 DNA reads TGTGCCAGCAGTGAAAGGAGCGCTGAAGCTTTCTTT. This sequence encodes CASSERSAEAFF.